This T cell receptor beta chain is from a study of blood T cell repertoires in COVID-19. Whole-study context: Collection of acute and convalescent COVID-19 samples took place in the United States, Italy and Spain. The cDNA or gDNA used as material had been derived from T cells, B-cell-depleted T cells, or PBMCs.

The CDR3 extends over 16 amino acids. Germline V gene sequence: CDR1 SGHRS, CDR2 YFSETQ. V lost 2 bases to trimming and J lost 5 bases; unmatched junction nucleotides: 11. Under the authors' procedure: For nucleated cells, counts were estimated from reference gene primer amplification. Libraries were prepared by immunoSEQ multiplex PCR; TCRdb keeps only in-frame clonotypes and omits some of them. V and J calls and clone size are those listed in that table; D and trimming were worked out from the DNA. The sample carries some 180,000 clones, more than 75% recorded once. This TCR was sampled from a man aged 60-69 years who had been exposed to COVID-19. This chain links TRBV5-1 with TRBJ2-7; 9 bases line up with TRBD2. Sequenced material: PBMCs or T cells enriched from blood (not recorded which). This CDR3 reads CASSFRRTSAGNEQYF. The DNA for the CDR3 is TGCGCCAGCAGCTTTAGAAGGACTAGCGCTGGGAACGAGCAGTACTTC.